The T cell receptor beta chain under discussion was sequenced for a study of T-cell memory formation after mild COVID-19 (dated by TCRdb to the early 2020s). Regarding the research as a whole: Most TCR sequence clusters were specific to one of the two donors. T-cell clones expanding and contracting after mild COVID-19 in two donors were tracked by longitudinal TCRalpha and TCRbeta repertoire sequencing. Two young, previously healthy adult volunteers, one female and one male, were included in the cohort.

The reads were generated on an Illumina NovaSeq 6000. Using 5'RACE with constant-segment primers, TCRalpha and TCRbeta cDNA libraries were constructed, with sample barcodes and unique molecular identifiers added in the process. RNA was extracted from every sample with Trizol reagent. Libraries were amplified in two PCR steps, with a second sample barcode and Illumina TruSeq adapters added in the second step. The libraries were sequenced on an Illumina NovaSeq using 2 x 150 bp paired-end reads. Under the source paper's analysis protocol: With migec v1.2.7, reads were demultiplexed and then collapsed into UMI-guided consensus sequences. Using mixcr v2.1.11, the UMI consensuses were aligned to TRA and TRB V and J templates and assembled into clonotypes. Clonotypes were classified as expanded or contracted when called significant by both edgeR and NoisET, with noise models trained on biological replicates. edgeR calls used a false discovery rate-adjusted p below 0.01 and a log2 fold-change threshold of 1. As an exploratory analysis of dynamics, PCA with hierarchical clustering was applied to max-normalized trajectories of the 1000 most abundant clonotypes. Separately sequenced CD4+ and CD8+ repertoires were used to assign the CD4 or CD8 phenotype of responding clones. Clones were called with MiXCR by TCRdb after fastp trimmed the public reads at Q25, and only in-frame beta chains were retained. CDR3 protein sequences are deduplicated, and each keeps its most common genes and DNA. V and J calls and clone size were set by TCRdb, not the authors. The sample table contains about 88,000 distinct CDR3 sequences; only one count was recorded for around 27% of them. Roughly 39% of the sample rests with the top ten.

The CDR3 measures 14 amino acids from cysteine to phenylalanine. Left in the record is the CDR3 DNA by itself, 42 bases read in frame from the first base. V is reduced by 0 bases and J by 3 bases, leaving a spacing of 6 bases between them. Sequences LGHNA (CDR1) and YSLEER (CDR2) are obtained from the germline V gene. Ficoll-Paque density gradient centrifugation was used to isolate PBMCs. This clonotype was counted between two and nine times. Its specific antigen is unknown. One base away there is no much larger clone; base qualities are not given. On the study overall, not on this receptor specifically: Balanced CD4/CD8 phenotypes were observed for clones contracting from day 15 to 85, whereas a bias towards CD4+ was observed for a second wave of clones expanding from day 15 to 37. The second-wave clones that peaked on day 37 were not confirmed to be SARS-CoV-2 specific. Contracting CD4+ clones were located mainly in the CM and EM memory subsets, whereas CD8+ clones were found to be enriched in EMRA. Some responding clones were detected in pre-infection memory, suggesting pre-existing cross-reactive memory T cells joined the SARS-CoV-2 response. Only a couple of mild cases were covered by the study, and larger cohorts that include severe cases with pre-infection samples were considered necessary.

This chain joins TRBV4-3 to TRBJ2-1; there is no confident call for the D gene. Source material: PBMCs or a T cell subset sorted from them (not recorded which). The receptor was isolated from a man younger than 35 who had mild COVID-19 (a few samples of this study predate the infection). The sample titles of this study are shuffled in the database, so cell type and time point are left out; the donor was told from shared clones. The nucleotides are TGCGCCAGCAGCCAAGATGACATCTACAATGAGCAGTTCTTC. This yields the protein CASSQDDIYNEQFF.